Each of the 21 T cell receptor beta chains below was sequenced from the same sample in a study of OX40 agonist ivuxolimab in advanced cancers. TCRdb's table, derived via immunoSEQ multiplex PCR, lists solely in-frame clones and lacks some. This sample has about 24,000 clones, with around two thirds found just once. The specimen comprised CD4+ or CD8+ T cells sorted from blood, sampled in a trial of the OX40 agonist ivuxolimab. Receptor source: an adult with an advanced solid tumor such as melanoma, head and neck, liver or kidney cancer.

The chain combines TRBV18 with TRBJ1-1; D remains ambiguous. The CDR3 runs to 15 residues. V lost 3 bases and J 1 base, leaving 12 bases between the germline ends. Per germline, CDR1 KGHSH and CDR2 LQKENI. CDR3 sequence: CASSPTGISNTEAFF. CDR3 nucleotides: TGTGCCAGCTCACCGACGGGGATCTCGAACACTGAAGCTTTCTTT.

The chain links TRBV27 to TRBJ2-7; D may be TRBD2 (6 bases). CDR1 and CDR2 (germline): MNHEY, SMNVEV (reference sequence). Trimming left V 5 bases short and J 5 bases short, with 19 bases between. CDR3 length equals 15 residues. The CDR3 coding sequence is TGTGCCAGCAGTAACACCGGGACTGGGTTCAACGAGCAGTACTTC. Encoded protein: CASSNTGTGFNEQYF.

This clone occurred a few times. This chain uses TRBV29-1 with TRBJ2-3, with a tentative D call TRBD1 (6 bases). The CDR3 totals 13 residues. Trimming removed 4 bases at V and 2 bases at J, with 10 bases between. The germline V gene encodes CDR1 SQVTM and CDR2 ANQGSEA. The CDR3 region is CSVGQDSTDTQYF. The CDR3 bases are TGCAGCGTTGGACAGGACTCCACAGATACGCAGTATTTT.

The rearrangement joins TRBV7-9 to TRBJ1-5; no reliable D call. V gave up 1 base and J gave up 2 bases, with 3 bases separating them. The germline V gene has CDR1 SEHNR and CDR2 FQNEAQ (reference sequence). CDR3 length: 13 amino acids. The CDR3 DNA reads TGTGCCAGCAGCTTAGTTGGCAATCAGCCCCAGCATTTT. Its translation is CASSLVGNQPQHF.

The V call is TRBV7-9, the J call TRBJ2-3; D is perhaps TRBD1 or TRBD2 (6 bases each). Germline V lookup: CDR1 SEHNR, CDR2 FQNEAQ (reference sequence). Trimming left V 1 base short and J 0 bases short, with 11 bases between. There are 16 residues in the CDR3. The CDR3 DNA sequence: TGTGCCAGCAGCTTAGATCAGGGGACTAGCACAGATACGCAGTATTTT. It translates to CASSLDQGTSTDTQYF.

The chain has TRBV7-9 and TRBJ2-2, with D possibly matching TRBD2 (6 bases). Trimming shortened V by 2 bases and J by 2 bases, and 9 bases separated the two germline ends. CDR3 length: 15 amino acids. Germline V gene data show CDR1 as SEHNR and CDR2 as FQNEAQ (reference sequence). The DNA for the CDR3 is TGTGCCAGCAGCTTAACGGGGGTCAACACCGGGGAGCTGTTTTTT. This encodes CASSLTGVNTGELFF.

This clone was seen a few times. The chain couples TRBV6-6 to TRBJ2-3, with D possibly being TRBD2 (7 bases). The CDR3 contains 14 residues. CDR1 is MNHNY and CDR2 is SVGAGI in the germline V gene (reference sequence). Trimming took off 4 bases at V and 5 bases at J, with 13 bases between the two ends. The CDR3 nucleotides are TGTGCCAGCAGTTGGGGGGGCCCAGGAGATACGCAGTATTTT. This translates into CASSWGGPGDTQYF.

This clone was found many times. J is TRBJ1-3 and V is TRBV28; no firm D call. The CDR3 is 14 amino acids. The germline CDR1 and CDR2 sequences are MDHEN and SYDVKM. V dropped 3 bases and J dropped 2 bases, with 8 bases sitting between them. CDR3 region: CASSFTPTGNTIYF. DNA of the CDR3: TGTGCCAGCAGTTTCACGCCGACTGGAAACACCATATATTTT.

In this sample, this clone turned up many times. The chain employs TRBV11-3 and TRBJ1-2; D is uncertain. Trimming took off 5 bases at V and 0 bases at J, with 13 bases between the two ends. The CDR3 contains 15 residues. CDR1 is SGHNT, CDR2 YENEEA, per germline. The CDR3 DNA reads as TGTGCCAGCAGCCTCCGGACGGTAGCTAACTATGGCTACACCTTC. Protein: CASSLRTVANYGYTF. The whole variable domain, filled in from reference TRBV11-3 and TRBJ1-2, reads EAGVVQSPRYKIIEKKQPVAFWCNPISGHNTLYWYLQNLGQGPELLIRYENEEAVDDSQLPKDRFSAERLKGVDSTLKIQPAELGDSAVYLCASSLRTVANYGYTFGSGTRLTVV.

This clone was counted between two and nine times. V usage is TRBV30 and J usage is TRBJ1-1; D perhaps matches TRBD1 (5 bases). The V end lost 2 bases, the J end lost 1 base, and 8 bases lay between the germline ends. Germline V gene lookup returns CDR1 GTSNPN and CDR2 SVGIG (reference sequence). The CDR3 covers 13 residues. CDR3 loop: CAWSPGENTEAFF. CDR3 coding DNA: TGTGCCTGGAGTCCGGGGGAGAACACTGAAGCTTTCTTT.

As for this clone: It is likely a read error, because the conserved phenylalanine at the end of the CDR3 is missing. The chain recombines TRBV11-1 with TRBJ1-2; D remains ambiguous. Germline V CDR1 and CDR2: SGHAT, FQDESV (reference sequence). This CDR3 comprises 14 residues. Trimming removed 4 bases from V and 4 bases from J, with 13 bases in between. CDR3 coding DNA: TGTGCCAGCAGCTCGGTCCGGAACTTCTATGGCTACACCCTC. Translating it yields CASSSVRNFYGYTL.

The chain combines TRBV5-5 with TRBJ2-7; D unclear. The length of the CDR3 is 14 residues. Germline lookup yields CDR1 SGHKS and CDR2 YYEKEE (reference sequence). Between the trimmed V and J ends, which lost 0 bases and 5 bases, there was a span of 12 bases. The CDR3 spells CASSLEPFSDEQYF. As DNA, the CDR3 is TGTGCCAGCAGCTTGGAGCCATTCAGCGACGAGCAGTACTTC.

The rearrangement links TRBV9 to TRBJ1-1; D gene uncertain. Between the trimmed V and J ends, which lost 4 bases and 3 bases, there was a span of 13 bases. The CDR3 has 14 residues. CDR1 and CDR2 from the germline V gene are SGDLS and YYNGEE. The CDR3 DNA sequence: TGTGCCAGCAGCCCCCGGGGTAGCTACACTGAAGCTTTCTTT. Its protein product is CASSPRGSYTEAFF.

This sequence joins TRBV2 and TRBJ2-7; D possibly corresponds to TRBD2 (5 bases). Germline V gives CDR1 SNHLY, CDR2 FYNNEI. The V end lost 9 bases, the J end lost 2 bases, and 14 bases lay between the germline ends. This CDR3 spans 13 amino acids. The CDR3 protein is CASGPRRPYEQYF. Here the CDR3 DNA reads TGTGCCAGTGGGCCCCGGAGGCCCTACGAGCAGTACTTC.

V is TRBV4-1 and J is TRBJ2-2, with D unclear. This CDR3 region has 17 residues. Between the trimmed V and J ends, which lost 3 bases and 3 bases, there was a span of 17 bases. In germline, CDR1 is MGHRA, CDR2 YSYEKL. CDR3 sequence reads: CASSHIRVSRDTGELFF. The CDR3 DNA sequence: TGCGCCAGCAGCCACATTAGGGTCTCAAGGGACACCGGGGAGCTGTTTTTT.

This clone was detected a few times. The chain combines TRBV2 with TRBJ1-4; D is uncertain. Trimming shortened V by 5 bases and J by 8 bases, and 15 bases separated the two germline ends. The CDR3 is 14 residues long. CDR1 is SNHLY, CDR2 FYNNEI, per germline. CDR3 sequence: CASSPDTRSEKLFF. The DNA of the CDR3 is TGTGCCAGCAGTCCAGATACTAGATCCGAAAAACTGTTTTTT. Filled out from reference TRBV2 and TRBJ1-4, the complete variable domain reads EPEVTQTPSHQVTQMGQEVILRCVPISNHLYFYWYRQILGQKVEFLVSFYNNEISEKSEIFDDQFSVERPDGSNFTLKIRSTKLEDSAMYFCASSPDTRSEKLFFGSGTQLSVL.

J is TRBJ2-1 and V is TRBV6-1; no reliable D call. V lost 5 bases, J lost 6 bases, and 5 bases lay in between. Germline lookup yields CDR1 MNHNS and CDR2 SASEGT. The CDR3 totals 11 residues. The DNA of the CDR3 is TGTGCCAGCAGTTTTGTCAATGAGCAGTTCTTC. As protein: CASSFVNEQFF.

The chain has TRBV11-2 and TRBJ2-3; 7 positions agree with TRBD1. Trimming removed 4 bases from V and 4 bases from J; junction bases left unmatched: 11. In germline, CDR1 is SGHAT, CDR2 FQNNGV. There are 16 residues in the CDR3. The CDR3 DNA follows: TGTGCCAGCAGCTATACGACAGGGCCCCGCGCAGATACGCAGTATTTT. It is translated as CASSYTTGPRADTQYF.

The chain is built from TRBV5-4 and TRBJ1-2; D gene ambiguous. The germline V gene has CDR1 SGHNT and CDR2 YYREEE (reference sequence). V dropped 0 bases and J dropped 5 bases, with 11 bases sitting between them. The CDR3 has 14 residues. CDR3 coding DNA: TGTGCCAGCAGCTTGGTTGGAGAGAGTTATGGCTACACCTTC. It yields the protein CASSLVGESYGYTF.

CDR3 sequence reads: CASSFRGDWENYGYTF. DNA of the CDR3: TGTGCCAGCAGCTTCAGGGGGGATTGGGAAAACTATGGCTACACCTTC. The chain couples TRBV7-3 to TRBJ1-2; 7 bases match TRBD1. Trimming took 3 bases from V and 2 from J; bases not matched to a gene: 9. In germline, CDR1 is SGHTA, CDR2 FQGTGA. This CDR3 contains 16 residues.

This clone has more than one count but fewer than ten. The V gene is TRBV6-6, the J gene TRBJ2-3, with 8 bases fitting TRBD2. V shed 4 bases, J shed 0 bases, and the junction held 6 bases outside the gene matches. Germline CDR1 is MNHNY and CDR2 is SVGAGI (reference sequence). The CDR3 has 16 amino acids. The CDR3 is CASSFLGGGSTDTQYF. In DNA, the CDR3 is TGTGCCAGCAGTTTCCTCGGGGGGGGTAGCACAGATACGCAGTATTTT.